The 12 T cell receptor beta chains reported below all come from one sample, sequenced in a study of blood T cells in healthy people across ages. Combining a sample-barcoded 5' primer with a J-beta primer mix, a second PCR ran for about 6 to 12 cycles. TCRdb passed the 5' RACE reads through MiXCR, listing each CDR3 protein once. Altogether under 2,000,000 distinct CDR3 sequences are present, about 49% being singletons, with the ten largest covering roughly 2.1%. The sequenced sample consisted of blood. The receptor source for this set is a woman aged 35 to 49 in good health.

In this sample, this clonotype turned up a few times. This sequence joins TRBV5-1 and TRBJ2-5; 9 bases align to TRBD1. Germline V gives CDR1 SGHRS, CDR2 YFSETQ. The V gene end was trimmed by 0 bases and the J gene end by 5 bases; junction bases not matched to a gene: 5. The CDR3 totals 15 residues. The CDR3 spells CASSLGQGVMETQYF. Here the CDR3 DNA reads TGCGCCAGCAGCTTGGGACAGGGGGTAATGGAGACCCAGTACTTC.

The chain carries TRBV7-9 and TRBJ2-3; a possible D gene is TRBD1 (5 bases). Deletions cut 1 base from V and 1 base from J, with 15 bases between. CDR3 length equals 17 residues. Germline assignment: CDR1 SEHNR and CDR2 FQNEAQ (reference sequence). CDR3 sequence: CASSLGQPTFRTDTQYF. As DNA, the CDR3 is TGTGCCAGCAGCTTAGGACAGCCCACCTTCCGCACAGATACGCAGTATTTT.

This rearrangement joins TRBV15 to TRBJ2-5; tentative D call: TRBD2 (5 bases). The germline V gene has CDR1 LNHNV and CDR2 YYDKDF (reference sequence). Deletions cut 8 bases from V and 0 bases from J, with 10 bases between. The CDR3 is made up of 13 amino acids. The CDR3 DNA reads TGTGCCACCGCCTCGGGGTACCAAGAGACCCAGTACTTC. Translating gives CATASGYQETQYF.

This clonotype was seen only a few times. This chain links TRBV7-9 with TRBJ2-5; 7 bases map to TRBD1. Per germline, CDR1 SEHNR and CDR2 FQNEAQ (reference sequence). V was pared by 5 bases and J by 2 bases, with 5 bases of the junction left unmatched. The CDR3 totals 14 residues. The CDR3 here is CASSELQGQETQYF. CDR3 coding DNA: TGTGCCAGCAGCGAGCTACAGGGGCAAGAGACCCAGTACTTC.

This clonotype came up a few times. The rearrangement uses TRBV7-2 and TRBJ2-7; 9 positions match TRBD2. The length of the CDR3 is 16 residues. Germline lookup yields CDR1 SGHTA and CDR2 FQGNSA. V was clipped by 5 bases and J by 4 bases; unmatched bases: 12. The CDR3: CASSPSGGGAVYEQYF. The CDR3 DNA reads TGTGCCAGCAGCCCCTCTGGCGGGGGGGCCGTATACGAGCAGTACTTC. Complete variable domain (other parts from reference TRBV7-2 and TRBJ2-7): GAGVSQSPSNKVTEKGKDVELRCDPISGHTALYWYRQSLGQGLEFLIYFQGNSAPDKSGLPSDRFSAERTGGSVSTLTIQRTQQEDSAVYLCASSPSGGGAVYEQYFGPGTRLTVT.

The rearrangement links TRBV6-2 or TRBV6-3 to TRBJ2-7, with 8 nucleotides matching TRBD1. CDR1 is MNHEY and CDR2 is SVGEGT in the germline V gene. J was trimmed by 1 base and V by 6 bases; bases with no gene match: 8. The CDR3 is made up of 15 amino acids. The CDR3 region is CASSGQGQRSYEQYF. CDR3 coding DNA: TGTGCCAGCAGCGGACAGGGACAACGTTCCTACGAGCAGTACTTC.

A few counts support this clonotype. The chain has TRBV20-1 and TRBJ2-1; 8 nucleotides line up with TRBD2. Germline V gene lookup returns CDR1 DFQATT and CDR2 SNEGSKA (reference sequence). The CDR3 loop spans 15 amino acids. V lost 1 base and J lost 3; bases outside the gene matches: 5. The CDR3 bases are TGCAGTGCTAGAGCCGGGGGGGCTAACTACAATGAGCAGTTCTTC. Translating it yields CSARAGGANYNEQFF.

The chain combines TRBV7-2 with TRBJ1-2; possibly TRBD1 for D (5 bases). The germline CDR1 and CDR2 sequences are SGHTA and FQGNSA. The CDR3 covers 14 residues. The CDR3 sequence is CAIGGNTGIYGYTF. The CDR3 nucleotides read TGTGCAATTGGGGGGAACACCGGCATCTATGGCTACACCTTC.

The rearrangement uses TRBV28 and TRBJ2-3; a possible D gene is TRBD2 (5 bases). CDR1 and CDR2 (germline): MDHEN, SYDVKM. CDR3 size: 14 residues. Trimming removed 8 bases from V and 1 base from J, with 13 bases in between. The CDR3 nucleotides read TGTGCCAGCCGAGGGCAACTAGGCACAGATACGCAGTATTTT. This encodes CASRGQLGTDTQYF. Full variable domain (outside the CDR3, taken from reference TRBV28 and TRBJ2-3): DVKVTQSSRYLVKRTGEKVFLECVQDMDHENMFWYRQDPGLGLRLIYFSYDVKMKEKGDIPEGYSVSREKKERFSLILESASTNQTSMYLCASRGQLGTDTQYFGPGTRLTVL.

The chain has TRBV6-5 and TRBJ2-6, with D perhaps matching TRBD1 or TRBD2 (5 bases each). With 0 bases removed from V and 2 bases from J, the gap between germline ends came to 11 bases. The CDR3 runs to 17 residues. The V gene's germline CDR1 is MNHEY and CDR2 SVGAGI. The CDR3 reads CASSYSGPRPGANVLTF. CDR3 bases: TGTGCCAGCAGTTACTCGGGACCTCGGCCTGGGGCCAACGTCCTGACTTTC.

The chain couples TRBV5-1 to TRBJ2-7; TRBD2 is a possible D gene (5 bases). TRBJ2-5 matches the DNA end more closely, so the J call is doubtful. The CDR3 is 17 residues long. The germline V gene has CDR1 SGHRS and CDR2 YFSETQ. CDR3 protein: CASSLDVRGALQETQYF. DNA of the CDR3: TGCGCCAGCAGCTTGGACGTACGGGGAGCACTCCAAGAGACCCAGTACTTC.

The rearrangement links TRBV4-3 to TRBJ1-2; 7 bases fit TRBD1. Germline lookup yields CDR1 LGHNA and CDR2 YSLEER. J gave up 4 bases and V 1 base, and 3 bases lay outside the gene matches. The CDR3 has 14 amino acids. The chain's CDR3 is CASSQVGQIYGYTF. CDR3 bases: TGCGCCAGCAGCCAAGTGGGACAGATCTATGGCTACACCTTC.